A selection of T cell receptor beta chains follows, all from one sample in a study of cytomegalovirus exposure and HLA in healthy donors. Measured with immunoSEQ multiplex PCR; TCRdb has only the in-frame clones, and not every one. The table has about 180,000 clones, about four fifths seen once. Input material: PBMCs. The receptors were gathered from a male donor in good health and CMV-seronegative. The CDR3 runs from the conserved cysteine through the conserved F or W. The D gene is left open where the match is weak. Size values are once, few and many counts, or a class for expanded clones, and some rows have none.

j_call: TRBJ1-1; v_call: TRBV6-5; d_call: TRBD1; clone_size: once; cdr3_aa: CASSSTGVYTEAFF; cdr3_nt: TGTGCCAGCAGTTCCACAGGGGTCTACACTGAAGCTTTCTTT
j_call: TRBJ1-1; v_call: TRBV12-5; d_call: NA; clone_size: NA; cdr3_aa: CASRPSRGSEAFF; cdr3_nt: TGTGCTAGCCGGCCCTCCCGGGGTTCTGAAGCTTTCTTT
j_call: TRBJ2-1; v_call: TRBV4-1; d_call: NA; clone_size: NA; cdr3_aa: CASSQDDRGSSYNEQFF; cdr3_nt: TGCGCCAGCAGCCAAGATGATCGAGGGAGCTCCTACAATGAGCAGTTCTTC
j_call: TRBJ2-5; v_call: TRBV28; d_call: NA; clone_size: few; cdr3_aa: CASSPAENLKETQYF; cdr3_nt: TGTGCCAGCAGCCCGGCGGAAAATTTGAAAGAGACCCAGTACTTC
j_call: TRBJ2-1; v_call: TRBV6-1; d_call: TRBD2; clone_size: few; cdr3_aa: CASSDAGGREGEQFF; cdr3_nt: TGTGCCAGCAGTGACGCGGGGGGCCGGGAGGGTGAGCAGTTCTTC
j_call: TRBJ1-5; v_call: TRBV6-5; d_call: NA; clone_size: once; cdr3_aa: CASSSGHRDQPQHF; cdr3_nt: TGTGCCAGCAGTTCAGGGCATAGGGATCAGCCCCAGCATTTT
j_call: TRBJ2-1; v_call: TRBV5-6; d_call: NA; clone_size: NA; cdr3_aa: CASRRYAYNEQFF; cdr3_nt: TGTGCCAGCAGGAGGTATGCCTACAATGAGCAGTTCTTC
j_call: TRBJ2-3; v_call: TRBV6-6; d_call: NA; clone_size: NA; cdr3_aa: CASSSYGVPDTQYF; cdr3_nt: TGTGCCAGCAGTTCATACGGGGTTCCAGATACGCAGTATTTT
j_call: TRBJ1-5; v_call: TRBV19; d_call: NA; clone_size: NA; cdr3_aa: CASSIVGPGNQPQHF; cdr3_nt: TGTGCCAGTAGTATAGTTGGGCCTGGGAATCAGCCCCAGCATTTT
j_call: TRBJ2-3; v_call: TRBV6-6; d_call: NA; clone_size: few; cdr3_aa: CASSVWERNTDTQYF; cdr3_nt: TGTGCCAGCAGTGTGTGGGAGAGGAACACAGATACGCAGTATTTT
j_call: TRBJ1-5; v_call: TRBV30; d_call: TRBD1; clone_size: NA; cdr3_aa: CAWSGQGDQPQHF; cdr3_nt: TGTGCCTGGAGTGGGCAGGGGGATCAGCCCCAGCATTTT
j_call: TRBJ2-7; v_call: TRBV14; d_call: TRBD1; clone_size: NA; cdr3_aa: CASSPDPGQGYEQYF; cdr3_nt: TGTGCCAGCAGCCCCGATCCCGGACAGGGCTACGAGCAGTACTTC
j_call: TRBJ2-7; v_call: TRBV7-6; d_call: TRBD1; clone_size: NA; cdr3_aa: CASSPSAGRTGSEQYF; cdr3_nt: TGTGCCAGCAGCCCCAGTGCGGGCAGGACAGGGTCCGAGCAGTACTTC
j_call: TRBJ2-3; v_call: TRBV7-3; d_call: NA; clone_size: once; cdr3_aa: CASSSTGRGDTQYF; cdr3_nt: TGTGCCAGCAGCTCTACAGGGCGGGGGGATACGCAGTATTTT
j_call: TRBJ2-5; v_call: TRBV7-2; d_call: NA; clone_size: NA; cdr3_aa: CASSGGPQETQYF; cdr3_nt: TGTGCCAGCAGCGGTGGGCCTCAAGAGACCCAGTACTTC
j_call: TRBJ2-1; v_call: TRBV9; d_call: NA; clone_size: NA; cdr3_aa: CASSVFRDSSSYNEQFF; cdr3_nt: TGTGCCAGCAGCGTCTTTAGAGACTCGAGCTCCTACAATGAGCAGTTCTTC
j_call: TRBJ1-5; v_call: TRBV30; d_call: NA; clone_size: NA; cdr3_aa: CAWSVRGNQPQHF; cdr3_nt: TGTGCCTGGAGTGTACGCGGGAATCAGCCCCAGCATTTT
j_call: TRBJ2-3; v_call: TRBV11-1; d_call: TRBD2; clone_size: NA; cdr3_aa: CASSLRLASADTQYF; cdr3_nt: TGTGCCAGCAGCTTAAGACTAGCGAGCGCAGATACGCAGTATTTT
j_call: TRBJ1-1; v_call: TRBV28; d_call: TRBD1; clone_size: NA; cdr3_aa: CAGQDRGGTEAFF; cdr3_nt: TGTGCCGGACAGGACAGGGGGGGAACTGAAGCTTTCTTT
j_call: TRBJ2-1; v_call: TRBV4-1; d_call: TRBD1; clone_size: NA; cdr3_aa: CASSQKGQGSSYNEQFF; cdr3_nt: TGCGCCAGCAGCCAAAAGGGACAGGGGAGCTCCTACAATGAGCAGTTCTTC
j_call: TRBJ1-3; v_call: TRBV19; d_call: TRBD1; clone_size: NA; cdr3_aa: CASRPGTGWNTIYF; cdr3_nt: TGTGCCAGTAGGCCCGGGACAGGGTGGAACACCATATATTTT
j_call: TRBJ2-5; v_call: TRBV27; d_call: TRBD2; clone_size: NA; cdr3_aa: CASTPGLAGGETQYF; cdr3_nt: TGTGCCAGCACTCCGGGACTAGCGGGAGGAGAGACCCAGTACTTC
j_call: TRBJ1-1; v_call: TRBV7-2; d_call: NA; clone_size: once; cdr3_aa: CASSQGGNTEAFF; cdr3_nt: TGTGCCAGCAGCCAAGGGGGGAACACTGAAGCTTTCTTT
j_call: TRBJ1-5; v_call: TRBV29-1; d_call: NA; clone_size: NA; cdr3_aa: CSVELGLNQPQHF; cdr3_nt: TGCAGCGTTGAACTGGGACTTAATCAGCCCCAGCATTTT
j_call: TRBJ2-6; v_call: TRBV5-1; d_call: NA; clone_size: NA; cdr3_aa: CASSLGERAGANVLTF; cdr3_nt: TGCGCCAGCAGCTTGGGCGAACGGGCTGGGGCCAACGTCCTGACTTTC
j_call: TRBJ1-1; v_call: TRBV4-2; d_call: NA; clone_size: NA; cdr3_aa: CASSQDRVPNTEAFF; cdr3_nt: TGTGCCAGCAGCCAAGACAGGGTTCCGAACACTGAAGCTTTCTTT
j_call: TRBJ2-4; v_call: TRBV27; d_call: TRBD1; clone_size: NA; cdr3_aa: CASSLGDRVDIQYF; cdr3_nt: TGTGCCAGCAGTTTGGGGGACAGGGTGGACATTCAGTACTTC
j_call: TRBJ2-1; v_call: TRBV15; d_call: NA; clone_size: NA; cdr3_aa: CATSRQTYNEQFF; cdr3_nt: TGTGCCACCAGCCGACAGACATACAATGAGCAGTTCTTC
j_call: TRBJ2-1; v_call: TRBV6-5; d_call: NA; clone_size: NA; cdr3_aa: CASSYLNEQFF; cdr3_nt: TGTGCCAGCAGTTACCTGAATGAGCAGTTCTTC
j_call: TRBJ1-2; v_call: TRBV5-1; d_call: NA; clone_size: NA; cdr3_aa: CASSLAGRDVPYGYTF; cdr3_nt: TGCGCCAGCAGCCTCGCAGGCCGCGACGTGCCTTATGGCTACACCTTC
j_call: TRBJ2-7; v_call: TRBV6-5; d_call: NA; clone_size: NA; cdr3_aa: CASRKAGVKEQYF; cdr3_nt: TGTGCCAGCAGGAAGGCCGGAGTGAAAGAGCAGTACTTC
j_call: TRBJ2-5; v_call: TRBV7-6; d_call: NA; clone_size: NA; cdr3_aa: CASSLFGQTAFETQYF; cdr3_nt: TGTGCCAGCAGCTTATTTGGACAGACTGCGTTTGAGACCCAGTACTTC
j_call: TRBJ2-5; v_call: TRBV25-1; d_call: TRBD1; clone_size: few; cdr3_aa: CASSERDRGGRETQYF; cdr3_nt: TGTGCCAGCAGTGAACGGGACAGGGGGGGACGTGAGACCCAGTACTTC
j_call: TRBJ1-1; v_call: TRBV30; d_call: TRBD1; clone_size: NA; cdr3_aa: CAWSTDRATEAFF; cdr3_nt: TGTGCCTGGAGTACGGACAGGGCGACTGAAGCTTTCTTT
j_call: TRBJ2-7; v_call: TRBV29-1; d_call: TRBD1; clone_size: NA; cdr3_aa: CSVGGTGGPYEQYF; cdr3_nt: TGCAGCGTTGGTGGGACAGGGGGCCCCTACGAGCAGTACTTC
j_call: TRBJ1-5; v_call: TRBV30; d_call: NA; clone_size: NA; cdr3_aa: CAWSGTDLNQPQHF; cdr3_nt: TGTGCCTGGAGTGGAACAGACCTCAATCAGCCCCAGCATTTT
j_call: TRBJ2-2; v_call: TRBV9; d_call: TRBD2; clone_size: NA; cdr3_aa: CASSGAGTTINTGELFF; cdr3_nt: TGTGCCAGCAGCGGAGCCGGGACTACCATCAACACCGGGGAGCTGTTTTTT
j_call: TRBJ2-1; v_call: TRBV4-1; d_call: TRBD2; clone_size: NA; cdr3_aa: CASSPRLAGGQDNEQFF; cdr3_nt: TGCGCCAGCAGCCCCCGACTAGCGGGGGGGCAGGACAATGAGCAGTTCTTC
j_call: TRBJ1-1; v_call: TRBV27; d_call: NA; clone_size: NA; cdr3_aa: CASRPGLPNTEAFF; cdr3_nt: TGTGCCAGCAGACCGGGACTCCCGAACACTGAAGCTTTCTTT
j_call: TRBJ2-3; v_call: TRBV7-9; d_call: NA; clone_size: NA; cdr3_aa: CASSLGWLASTDTQYF; cdr3_nt: TGTGCCAGCAGCTTAGGGTGGCTAGCGAGCACAGATACGCAGTATTTT
j_call: TRBJ1-5; v_call: TRBV10-3; d_call: NA; clone_size: NA; cdr3_aa: CAISESAADSNQPQHF; cdr3_nt: TGTGCCATCAGTGAGTCCGCTGCGGATAGCAATCAGCCCCAGCATTTT